What follows are 31 T cell receptor beta chains derived from one specimen sequenced in a study of graft-versus-host responses after intestinal transplantation (dated by TCRdb to the early 2020s). To isolate intraepithelial and lamina propria lymphocytes from graft specimens, dithiothreitol, EDTA incubations and collagenase D digestion were used. The library was prepared using the immunoSEQ multiplex PCR assay. Held by TCRdb, this immuneACCESS table contains in-frame sequences only and omits some clones. Under half of the omission traces to an unresolved V gene where checked; the cause of the rest is unknown. A total of approximately 17,000 clones appear in this sample, about 80% of them only once. Together, the top ten hold roughly 3.8% of the sample. Sequencing was performed on ileum tissue, taken around 580 days after intestinal transplantation. Receptors were obtained from a human patient who received an intestinal transplant, so some T cells may come from the graft donor.

This sequence joins TRBV4-1 and TRBJ1-2; D unresolved. This CDR3 comprises 15 residues. The germline V gene encodes CDR1 MGHRA and CDR2 YSYEKL. V was shortened by 1 base and J by 4 bases, with 13 bases between the two germline ends. CDR3 bases: TGCGCCAGCAGCCAAGTTAGTTCCGCGATCTATGGCTACACCTTC. It translates to CASSQVSSAIYGYTF.

The V call is TRBV7-8, the J call TRBJ1-4; tentative D call: TRBD1 (5 bases). The CDR3 sequence is 21 residues long. Germline V gene sequence: CDR1 SGHVS, CDR2 FQNEAQ. With 2 bases removed from V and 0 bases from J, the gap between germline ends came to 25 bases. The CDR3 loop reads CASSLSWRGRLSQATNEKLFF. The CDR3 DNA sequence: TGTGCCAGCAGCTTATCGTGGCGGGGCAGGCTCTCTCAGGCAACTAATGAAAAACTGTTTTTT.

The CDR3 DNA sequence: TGCGCCAGCAGCCGTGAAAGGGACAGGGTGAACTATGGCTACACCTTC. It translates to CASSRERDRVNYGYTF. This chain links TRBV4-1 with TRBJ1-2; 9 nucleotides line up with TRBD1. Germline values: CDR1 MGHRA, CDR2 YSYEKL. The CDR3 extends over 16 amino acids. V trimming: 4 bases; J trimming: 2 bases; junction bases outside the gene matches: 8.

The chain is built from TRBV4-2 and TRBJ1-5; tentative D call: TRBD1 (6 bases). Germline values: CDR1 LGHNA, CDR2 YNFKEQ. The CDR3 is made up of 17 amino acids. Trimming shortened V by 0 bases and J by 5 bases, and 17 bases separated the two germline ends. CDR3 coding DNA: TGTGCCAGCAGCCAAGACCCCTCCGGGACACTTTATCAGCCCCAGCATTTT. It yields the protein CASSQDPSGTLYQPQHF.

This chain connects TRBV18 to TRBJ1-3; 7 positions agree with TRBD1. V was pared by 0 bases and J by 4 bases, with 6 bases of the junction left unmatched. Germline-derived CDR1 and CDR2 are KGHSH and LQKENI. CDR3 length equals 16 residues. In DNA form, the CDR3 reads TGTGCCAGCTCACCACCGAAGGGGGCGAGAGGAAACACCATATATTTT. Its translation: CASSPPKGARGNTIYF.

Notes on this clone: The sample contains more than one DNA sequence encoding this CDR3. CDR3 nucleotides: TGTGCCAGCAGCGTAGGGTCAGGGGGAACCTACGAGCAGTACTTC. Translated, it gives CASSVGSGGTYEQYF. The chain uses TRBV9 and TRBJ2-7, with 7 bases that match TRBD1. Germline V CDR1 and CDR2: SGDLS, YYNGEE. V was clipped by 0 bases and J by 2 bases; unmatched bases: 5. The CDR3 is 15 amino acids. The entire variable domain, with the rest obtained from reference TRBV9 and TRBJ2-7, is as follows: DSGVTQTPKHLITATGQRVTLRCSPRSGDLSVYWYQQSLDQGLQFLIQYYNGEERAKGNILERFSAQQFPDLHSELNLSSLELGDSALYFCASSVGSGGTYEQYFGPGTRLTVT.

The chain employs TRBV4-1 and TRBJ2-3; 9 bases fit TRBD2. After removal of 4 bases from V and 6 bases from J, the junction contained 11 bases not matched to a gene. This CDR3 contains 16 residues. Germline lookup yields CDR1 MGHRA and CDR2 YSYEKL. The CDR3 nucleotides read TGCGCCAGCAGCCGCGTTAGCGGGGGTACGTTGGATACGCAGTATTTT. Translating gives CASSRVSGGTLDTQYF.

V and J are TRBV9 and TRBJ2-1; 7 bases match TRBD2. V trimming: 0 bases; J trimming: 0 bases; junction bases outside the gene matches: 3. Germline V gene data show CDR1 as SGDLS and CDR2 as YYNGEE. The CDR3 is made up of 16 amino acids. The CDR3, as DNA: TGTGCCAGCAGCGTAGGGGGGGGACCCTCCTACAATGAGCAGTTCTTC. It codes for CASSVGGGPSYNEQFF. The whole variable domain, remainder taken from reference TRBV9 and TRBJ2-1, is DSGVTQTPKHLITATGQRVTLRCSPRSGDLSVYWYQQSLDQGLQFLIQYYNGEERAKGNILERFSAQQFPDLHSELNLSSLELGDSALYFCASSVGGGPSYNEQFFGPGTRLTVL.

This clone was observed a few times. The gene calls are TRBV7-9 and TRBJ1-1; D might be TRBD1 (6 bases). Deletions cut 3 bases from V and 3 bases from J, with 8 bases between. The CDR3 extends over 13 amino acids. Germline CDR1 is SEHNR and CDR2 is FQNEAQ (reference sequence). This chain's CDR3 is CASSFHRDTEAFF. In DNA form, the CDR3 reads TGTGCCAGCAGCTTCCACAGGGACACTGAAGCTTTCTTT.

V gene TRBV6-5 combines with J gene TRBJ1-1; a possible D gene is TRBD1 (6 bases). The germline CDR1 and CDR2 sequences are MNHEY and SVGAGI. V was pared by 6 bases and J by 2 bases, with 10 bases between. This CDR3 has 13 amino acids. CDR3 sequence reads: CASSIQGNTEAFF. CDR3 DNA sequence: TGTGCCAGCAGCATACAGGGAAACACTGAAGCTTTCTTT.

This chain's CDR3 is CASSIVGQGNSPLHF. The CDR3 bases are TGTGCCAGTAGTATAGTAGGGCAGGGAAATTCACCCCTCCACTTT. The chain employs TRBV19 and TRBJ1-6, with TRBD1 as a possible D gene (5 bases). V was trimmed by 1 base and J by 7 bases, leaving 11 bases between them. The CDR3 is 15 residues long. Germline CDR1 and CDR2: LNHDA and SQIVND (reference sequence).

The chain has TRBV4-2 and TRBJ1-4, with 10 bases matching TRBD1. CDR1 and CDR2 (germline): LGHNA, YNFKEQ. This CDR3 has 16 residues. The junction had 5 bases not matched to a gene; V was cut back by 5 bases and J by 2 bases. The CDR3 sequence is CASSSTGGSTNEKLFF. CDR3 coding DNA: TGTGCCAGCAGCTCGACAGGGGGCTCCACTAATGAAAAACTGTTTTTT.

The chain joins TRBV30 to TRBJ1-3, with unresolved D. The germline gives CDR1 GTSNPN, CDR2 SVGIG (reference sequence). The CDR3 runs to 11 residues. The CDR3 here is CALGSGNTIYF. Here the CDR3 DNA reads TGTGCTTTGGGCTCTGGAAACACCATATATTTT.

This chain uses TRBV7-6 with TRBJ1-4, with a weak D call TRBD1 (6 bases). Germline V gene sequence: CDR1 SGHVS, CDR2 FNYEAQ. The CDR3 runs 16 residues. The V end lost 4 bases, the J end lost 4 bases, and 16 bases lay between the germline ends. CDR3 bases: TGTGCCAGCAGCTCCGACCACAGGGTCGATAATGAAAAACTGTTTTTT. Its translation: CASSSDHRVDNEKLFF.

The chain is built from TRBV5-1 and TRBJ2-2; 7 bases fit TRBD1. The CDR3 contains 16 residues. Trimming took 0 bases from V and 1 from J; bases not matched to a gene: 3. Per the germline V gene, CDR1 is SGHRS and CDR2 is YFSETQ. CDR3 in DNA: TGCGCCAGCAGCTTGGGACAGGGATGGAACACCGGGGAGCTGTTTTTT. Its protein product is CASSLGQGWNTGELFF. The full variable domain, with the rest looked up from reference TRBV5-1 and TRBJ2-2, is KAGVTQTPRYLIKTRGQQVTLSCSPISGHRSVSWYQQTPGQGLQFLFEYFSETQRNKGNFPGRFSGRQFSNSRSEMNVSTLELGDSALYLCASSLGQGWNTGELFFGEGSRLTVL.

The V gene is TRBV5-1, the J gene TRBJ1-6; the match to TRBD1 covers 9 bases. CDR1 SGHRS and CDR2 YFSETQ come from the germline V gene. CDR3 length: 15 residues. V was pared by 6 bases and J by 7 bases, with 8 bases of the junction left unmatched. The CDR3 nucleotides read TGCGCCAGCAATCCTGGGGACAGGGTGAATTCACCCCTCCACTTT. Translating it yields CASNPGDRVNSPLHF. The full variable domain, in which reference TRBV5-1 and TRBJ1-6 provide the parts outside the CDR3, is KAGVTQTPRYLIKTRGQQVTLSCSPISGHRSVSWYQQTPGQGLQFLFEYFSETQRNKGNFPGRFSGRQFSNSRSEMNVSTLELGDSALYLCASNPGDRVNSPLHFGNGTRLTVT.

The V gene is TRBV30, the J gene TRBJ1-5; D is perhaps TRBD1 (5 bases). V lost 0 bases, J lost 5 bases, and 8 bases lay in between. The CDR3 consists of 13 residues. The germline gives CDR1 GTSNPN, CDR2 SVGIG (reference sequence). The CDR3 is CAWSVGVDQPQHF. CDR3 bases: TGTGCCTGGAGTGTAGGGGTAGATCAGCCCCAGCATTTT. The variable domain in full, with the rest retrieved from reference TRBV30 and TRBJ1-5, is SQTIHQWPATLVQPVGSPLSLECTVEGTSNPNLYWYRQAAGRGLQLLFYSVGIGQISSEVPQNLSASRPQDRQFILSSKKLLLSDSGFYLCAWSVGVDQPQHFGDGTRLSIL.

V usage is TRBV7-8 and J usage is TRBJ2-2; 11 bases match TRBD2. The germline V gene encodes CDR1 SGHVS and CDR2 FQNEAQ. V was pared by 5 bases and J by 2 bases, with 4 bases of the junction left unmatched. This CDR3 is 16 amino acids long. CDR3 protein: CASSPGLAGNTGELFF. The CDR3 DNA reads as TGTGCCAGCAGCCCCGGACTAGCGGGCAACACCGGGGAGCTGTTTTTT.

This clone came up once. The V gene is TRBV2, the J gene TRBJ2-2; 10 bases are a match to TRBD2. V gave up 3 bases and J gave up 5 bases; unmatched junction bases: 3. Per the germline V gene, CDR1 is SNHLY and CDR2 is FYNNEI. The CDR3 length is 15 residues. The CDR3 spells CASSDASGGTGELFF. The DNA of the CDR3 is TGTGCCAGCAGTGATGCTAGCGGGGGTACCGGGGAGCTGTTTTTT. The variable domain in full, completed from reference TRBV2 and TRBJ2-2, reads EPEVTQTPSHQVTQMGQEVILRCVPISNHLYFYWYRQILGQKVEFLVSFYNNEISEKSEIFDDQFSVERPDGSNFTLKIRSTKLEDSAMYFCASSDASGGTGELFFGEGSRLTVL.

The chain recombines TRBV7-8 with TRBJ1-1; D unclear. With 0 bases removed from V and 10 bases from J, the gap between germline ends came to 18 bases. This CDR3 has 15 amino acids. The germline V gene encodes CDR1 SGHVS and CDR2 FQNEAQ. The DNA of the CDR3 is TGTGCCAGCAGCTTAGCCCGAAGGAGGGAGGGAGTAGCTTTCTTT. It translates to CASSLARRREGVAFF.

The J gene is TRBJ1-2, the V gene TRBV5-1, with 10 bases fitting TRBD1. Trimming took 4 bases from V and 6 from J; bases not matched to a gene: 15. This CDR3 is built from 17 residues. Germline V gene lookup returns CDR1 SGHRS and CDR2 YFSETQ. The CDR3 DNA sequence: TGCGCCAGCAGCCCCTATGACCCGGGACAGGGGTATGATGGCTACACCTTC. Its translation: CASSPYDPGQGYDGYTF.

The chain links TRBV27 to TRBJ2-2; D uncertain. V gave up 5 bases and J gave up 1 base, with 11 bases separating them. The CDR3 spans 15 residues. Germline CDR1 and CDR2: MNHEY and SMNVEV (reference sequence). CDR3 protein: CASSARTVNTGELFF. The CDR3 coding sequence is TGTGCCAGCAGTGCCCGGACGGTGAACACCGGGGAGCTGTTTTTT.

In the case of this clone: Other DNA sequences of this sample code for an identical CDR3. The gene calls are TRBV4-1 and TRBJ2-7; no definite D call. CDR1 and CDR2 from the germline V gene are MGHRA and YSYEKL. This CDR3 has 13 amino acids. V lost 3 bases and J 0 bases, leaving 6 bases between the germline ends. For the CDR3, the DNA is TGCGCCAGCAGCCACAGGACCTCCTACGAGCAGTACTTC. Translating it yields CASSHRTSYEQYF.

This chain joins TRBV18 and TRBJ2-1; perhaps TRBD2 as D (5 bases). Germline CDR1 reads KGHSH; CDR2 reads LQKENI. Trimming took off 2 bases at V and 7 bases at J, with 21 bases between the two ends. The CDR3 is 17 amino acids. CDR3 residues: CASSPEGRRALWNEQFF. CDR3 in DNA: TGTGCCAGCTCACCAGAGGGTCGGCGGGCTCTATGGAATGAGCAGTTCTTC. Full variable domain (remainder filled in from reference TRBV18 and TRBJ2-1): NAGVMQNPRHLVRRRGQEARLRCSPMKGHSHVYWYRQLPEEGLKFMVYLQKENIIDESGMPKERFSAEFPKEGPSILRIQQVVRGDSAAYFCASSPEGRRALWNEQFFGPGTRLTVL.

This chain links TRBV27 with TRBJ2-1, with 7 nucleotides matching TRBD1. With 6 bases clipped from V and 0 bases from J, the junction kept 5 bases outside the gene matches. Germline lookup yields CDR1 MNHEY and CDR2 SMNVEV (reference sequence). The CDR3 contains 15 residues. Here the CDR3 reads CASSQDRSSYNEQFF. The CDR3 coding sequence is TGTGCCAGCAGCCAGGACAGGAGCTCCTACAATGAGCAGTTCTTC.

The gene calls are TRBV29-1 and TRBJ1-2; 7 bases are shared with TRBD1. The CDR3 spans 12 residues. The trim removed 6 bases at V and 8 bases at J, leaving 9 bases unmatched. Germline V lookup: CDR1 SQVTM, CDR2 ANQGSEA. The CDR3 DNA is TGCAGCGTGGTAAGGGAGGGGGCCGGCTACACCTTC. It yields the protein CSVVREGAGYTF.

The chain recombines TRBV6-1 with TRBJ1-3, with 9 positions matching TRBD1. This CDR3 has 15 amino acids. CDR1 and CDR2 from the germline V gene are MNHNS and SASEGT. With 4 bases clipped from V and 3 bases from J, the junction kept 4 bases outside the gene matches. The CDR3 loop reads CASSAVDRGGNTIYF. The CDR3 nucleotides are TGTGCCAGCAGTGCCGTGGACAGGGGTGGAAACACCATATATTTT.

This clone was found a few times. The rearrangement uses TRBV30 and TRBJ1-1, with D perhaps TRBD1 (5 bases). V was pared by 7 bases and J by 0 bases, with 15 bases between. Germline lookup yields CDR1 GTSNPN and CDR2 SVGIG (reference sequence). The CDR3 is made up of 14 amino acids. The CDR3 nucleotides are TGTGCCTTGAGCCAGGGCAGGTTGAACACTGAAGCTTTCTTT. Translation gives CALSQGRLNTEAFF.

The chain carries TRBV5-1 and TRBJ2-5, with 11 bases fitting TRBD2. Per germline, CDR1 SGHRS and CDR2 YFSETQ. The CDR3 extends over 19 amino acids. V shed 1 base, J shed 5 bases, and the junction held 16 bases outside the gene matches. The CDR3 reads CASSLMLAGGRSRGETQYF. The CDR3 DNA reads TGCGCCAGCAGCTTGATGCTAGCGGGGGGCCGAAGCCGTGGGGAGACCCAGTACTTC.

V gene TRBV18 combines with J gene TRBJ1-1; no firm D call. Germline V gene data show CDR1 as KGHSH and CDR2 as LQKENI. V lost 3 bases and J lost 5, with 10 bases in between. The CDR3 contains 13 residues. CDR3 nucleotide sequence: TGTGCCAGCTCACCGGCCCCCAGTACTGAAGCTTTCTTT. Its translation is CASSPAPSTEAFF.

The V gene is TRBV30, the J gene TRBJ1-4, with TRBD1 matching over 7 bases. This CDR3 comprises 13 residues. Germline V gives CDR1 GTSNPN, CDR2 SVGIG (reference sequence). The ends lost 4 bases at V and 8 bases at J; junction bases unmatched: 7. The CDR3 loop is CAWTRQGREKLFF. The CDR3 coding sequence is TGTGCCTGGACAAGACAGGGTAGAGAAAAACTGTTTTTT.